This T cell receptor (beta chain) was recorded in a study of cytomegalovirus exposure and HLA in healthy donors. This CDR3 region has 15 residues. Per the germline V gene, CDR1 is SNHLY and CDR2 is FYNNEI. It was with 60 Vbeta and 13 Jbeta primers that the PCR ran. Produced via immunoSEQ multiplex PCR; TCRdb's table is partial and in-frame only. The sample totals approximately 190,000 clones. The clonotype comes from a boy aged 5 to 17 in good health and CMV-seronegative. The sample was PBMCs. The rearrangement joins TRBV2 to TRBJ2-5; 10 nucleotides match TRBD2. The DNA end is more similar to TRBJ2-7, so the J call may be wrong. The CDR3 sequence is CASTDSSGGKYEQYF. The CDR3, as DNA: TGTGCCAGCACCGATAGTAGCGGGGGGAAATACGAGCAGTACTTC.